This T cell receptor beta chain is from a study of T cell changes during pregnancy in multiple sclerosis (dated by TCRdb to between 2019 and 2020). Context from the whole study: Changes in the T cell repertoire over the course of pregnancy were examined in this study in women with multiple sclerosis.

On this clone itself: Its antigen remains undetermined. It has no much larger one-base neighbor in the sample; base qualities were not kept.

The cysteine opens and the phenylalanine closes a CDR3 of 13 amino acids. Only the CDR3 DNA stays, 39 bases, in frame from base 1. From a lookup of the germline V gene, CDR1 and CDR2 are MDHEN and SYDVKM. The junction carries 5 bases between V and J, which are trimmed by 1 base and 4 bases respectively. The library was obtained by the immunoSEQ multiplex PCR assay. TCRdb re-hosts the immuneACCESS table, in-frame sequences only. Its copies lack some clones; in the studies checked, an unresolved V gene accounts for under half of them, and the cause for the rest is not known. The sample includes approximately 64,000 clones, with 80% to 95% observed a single time. About 2% of the sample comes from the top ten.

This receptor was taken from a female donor in good health, enrolled as a control in a pregnancy study. The sample here was peripheral blood, taken in the second trimester of pregnancy. The chain couples TRBV28 to TRBJ2-1, with no confidently assigned D gene. The bases are TGTGCCAGCAGTTTATTCAGTTACAATGAGCAGTTCTTC. Its protein product is CASSLFSYNEQFF.